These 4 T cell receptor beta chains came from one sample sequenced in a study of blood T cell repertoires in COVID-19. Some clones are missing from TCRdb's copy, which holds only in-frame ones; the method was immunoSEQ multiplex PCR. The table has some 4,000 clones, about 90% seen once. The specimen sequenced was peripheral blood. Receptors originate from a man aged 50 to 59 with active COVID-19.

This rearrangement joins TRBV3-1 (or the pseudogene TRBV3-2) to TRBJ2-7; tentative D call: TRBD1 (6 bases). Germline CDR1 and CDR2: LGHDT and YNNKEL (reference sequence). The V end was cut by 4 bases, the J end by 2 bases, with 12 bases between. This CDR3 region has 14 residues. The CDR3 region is CASSRNGQTYEQYF. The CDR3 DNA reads TGTGCCAGCAGCCGGAACGGACAGACCTACGAGCAGTACTTC.

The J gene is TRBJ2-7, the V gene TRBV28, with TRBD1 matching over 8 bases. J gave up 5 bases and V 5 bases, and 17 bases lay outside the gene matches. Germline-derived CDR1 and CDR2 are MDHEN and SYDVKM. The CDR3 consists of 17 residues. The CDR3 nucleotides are TGTGCCAGCAGTCAAGCAGTCCCGGGACAGGAGGTTAACGAGCAGTACTTC. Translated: CASSQAVPGQEVNEQYF.

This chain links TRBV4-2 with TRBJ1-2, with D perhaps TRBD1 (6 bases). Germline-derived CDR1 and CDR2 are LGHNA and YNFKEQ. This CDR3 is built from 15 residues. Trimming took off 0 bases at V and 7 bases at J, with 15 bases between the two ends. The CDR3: CASSQDEAGVVGYTF. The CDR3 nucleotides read TGTGCCAGCAGCCAAGATGAAGCAGGGGTAGTTGGCTACACCTTC.

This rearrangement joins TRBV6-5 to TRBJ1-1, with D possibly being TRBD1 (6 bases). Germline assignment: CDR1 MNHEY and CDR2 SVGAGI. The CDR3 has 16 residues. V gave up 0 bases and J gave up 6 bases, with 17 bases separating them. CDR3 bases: TGTGCCAGCAGTTACTCGAGCTCAGGGGCGTTACCTGAAGCTTTCTTT. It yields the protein CASSYSSSGALPEAFF.